Following are 27 T cell receptor beta chains from one sample sequenced in a study of CD8 T cells in ankylosing spondylitis. Notes on the study in general: It appeared that ankylosing spondylitis blood was characterized by a TCR beta motif of about eight highly homologous variants.

Their specific antigens are unknown. TCRdb recomputed calls from the 5' RACE reads with MiXCR, one row per CDR3 protein. The repertoire holds roughly 440,000 distinct CDR3 sequences, with roughly a sixth as singletons. The specimen was blood, either unsorted or a sorted T cell fraction (not recorded which). All receptors come from a male donor with ankylosing spondylitis.

The genes are TRBV10-3 and TRBJ1-3; D ambiguous. The CDR3 loop spans 15 amino acids. Germline CDR1 reads ENHRY; CDR2 reads SYGVKD. Trimming stripped 2 bases from V and 0 bases from J, with 8 bases between. For the CDR3, the DNA is TGTGCCATCAGTGAGGGTACTTCCTCTGGAAACACCATATATTTT. Its translation is CAISEGTSSGNTIYF.

The chain recombines TRBV5-6 with TRBJ2-3, with 8 bases lining up with TRBD1. Looked up from germline, CDR1 is SGHDT and CDR2 is YYEEEE. Trimming removed 4 bases from V and 2 bases from J; junction bases left unmatched: 9. This CDR3 has 16 amino acids. The CDR3 reads CASSIRQGYPTDTQYF. The DNA of the CDR3 is TGTGCCAGCAGCATTAGACAGGGGTATCCCACAGATACGCAGTATTTT.

This clonotype was observed a handful of times. The gene calls are TRBV7-2 and TRBJ1-2, with 11 bases identical to TRBD1. The CDR3 extends over 16 amino acids. Germline trimming cut 0 bases from V and 4 bases from J; bases unmatched to any gene: 4. The V gene's germline CDR1 is SGHTA and CDR2 FQGNSA. CDR3 in amino acids: CASSLAGQGAAYGYTF. The CDR3 nucleotides read TGTGCCAGCAGCTTAGCAGGACAGGGGGCGGCCTATGGCTACACCTTC.

V and J are TRBV4-1 and TRBJ2-3, with 11 nucleotides matching TRBD2. In germline, CDR1 is MGHRA, CDR2 YSYEKL. The CDR3 totals 16 residues. V was clipped by 2 bases and J by 4 bases; unmatched bases: 5. The DNA for the CDR3 is TGCGCCAGCAGCCAATTGTCTAGCGGGGGGTCAGATACGCAGTATTTT. Residues: CASSQLSSGGSDTQYF.

The V call is TRBV20-1, the J call TRBJ1-2, with 8 bases matching TRBD1. The CDR3 is 15 amino acids. Germline lookup yields CDR1 DFQATT and CDR2 SNEGSKA (reference sequence). After removal of 3 bases from V and 7 bases from J, the junction contained 13 bases not matched to a gene. CDR3 nucleotides: TGCAGTGCTAGCCCCAGGACAGGGACCGCGGGTGGCTACACCTTC. Protein product: CSASPRTGTAGGYTF.

The CDR3, as DNA: TGCGCCAGCAGCCAAGGGGGGGCAGGAAAAACTGAAGCTTTCTTT. Encoded protein: CASSQGGAGKTEAFF. The gene calls are TRBV4-1 and TRBJ1-1; a weak D match, TRBD1 (6 bases). V was pared by 1 base and J by 5 bases, with 14 bases between. Germline V gives CDR1 MGHRA, CDR2 YSYEKL. The CDR3 length is 15 residues.

The gene calls are TRBV6-5 and TRBJ2-3; perhaps D is TRBD1 or TRBD2 (5 bases each). The CDR3 has 15 residues. The V gene lost 2 bases and the J gene lost 5 bases, with 14 bases spanning the gap. CDR1 is MNHEY, CDR2 SVGAGI, per germline. For the CDR3, the DNA is TGTGCCAGCAGTTACGGGGCAGCGGTGAGAGATACGCAGTATTTT. As protein: CASSYGAAVRDTQYF.

This clonotype has more than one count but fewer than ten. The chain joins TRBV10-3 to TRBJ1-1, with D maybe TRBD1 (6 bases). V lost 3 bases and J 1 base, leaving 9 bases between the germline ends. CDR3 length: 14 residues. Germline V gene sequence: CDR1 ENHRY, CDR2 SYGVKD. The CDR3 region has the DNA TGTGCCATCAGTGACAGGGGCGCGAACACTGAAGCTTTCTTT. This translates into CAISDRGANTEAFF.

This sequence joins TRBV6-5 and TRBJ1-1, with no clear D. CDR3 length equals 13 residues. Trimming took off 2 bases at V and 3 bases at J, with 7 bases between the two ends. The germline gives CDR1 MNHEY, CDR2 SVGAGI. The chain's CDR3 is CASSYEIDTEAFF. CDR3 sequence (DNA): TGTGCCAGCAGTTACGAGATCGACACTGAAGCTTTCTTT.

The genes are TRBV7-2 and TRBJ1-5; D possibly corresponds to TRBD1 (5 bases). Trimming shortened V by 1 base and J by 2 bases, and 12 bases separated the two germline ends. Germline loops: CDR1 SGHTA, CDR2 FQGNSA. The CDR3 contains 16 residues. DNA of the CDR3: TGTGCCAGCAGCTTAGTAGGTGGGGCAGGCAATCAGCCCCAGCATTTT. Protein product: CASSLVGGAGNQPQHF.

This clonotype was found a few times. V is TRBV6-5 and J is TRBJ2-1; D remains unclear. Deletions cut 8 bases from V and 3 bases from J, with 8 bases between. The germline CDR1 and CDR2 sequences are MNHEY and SVGAGI. This CDR3 spans 12 amino acids. CDR3 residues: CASGGFYNEQFF. CDR3 DNA sequence: TGTGCCAGCGGCGGTTTCTACAATGAGCAGTTCTTC.

V and J are TRBV18 and TRBJ2-3, with D maybe TRBD2 (6 bases). Germline V CDR1 and CDR2: KGHSH, LQKENI. V lost 2 bases and J lost 5, with 8 bases in between. The CDR3 spans 13 residues. The CDR3 region has the DNA TGTGCCAGCTCACCAGGAGGGGTAGATACGCAGTATTTT. Translated: CASSPGGVDTQYF. The variable domain in full, with the rest retrieved from reference TRBV18 and TRBJ2-3, is NAGVMQNPRHLVRRRGQEARLRCSPMKGHSHVYWYRQLPEEGLKFMVYLQKENIIDESGMPKERFSAEFPKEGPSILRIQQVVRGDSAAYFCASSPGGVDTQYFGPGTRLTVL.

This clonotype was observed a few times. This chain joins TRBV2 and TRBJ2-2; unclear D gene. Germline CDR1 reads SNHLY; CDR2 reads FYNNEI. With 6 bases removed from V and 5 bases from J, the gap between germline ends came to 16 bases. This CDR3 region has 15 residues. This CDR3 reads CASSLDLSPTGELFF. For the CDR3, the DNA is TGTGCCAGCAGCCTTGACCTCAGCCCTACCGGGGAGCTGTTTTTT.

Only a few counts were recorded for this clonotype. J is TRBJ1-6 and V is TRBV19, with D perhaps matching TRBD1 (6 bases). In germline, CDR1 is LNHDA, CDR2 SQIVND (reference sequence). Trimming shortened V by 3 bases and J by 6 bases, and 15 bases separated the two germline ends. The CDR3 extends over 16 amino acids. CDR3 amino acids: CASSMAGALGNSPLHF. The CDR3 nucleotides read TGTGCCAGTAGTATGGCAGGGGCTCTCGGTAATTCACCCCTCCACTTT. Together with reference TRBV19 and TRBJ1-6, the CDR3 gives the full variable domain: DGGITQSPKYLFRKEGQNVTLSCEQNLNHDAMYWYRQDPGQGLRLIYYSQIVNDFQKGDIAEGYSVSREKKESFPLTVTSAQKNPTAFYLCASSMAGALGNSPLHFGNGTRLTVT.

Regarding this clonotype: A much larger clone differs from this one at a single base, so this may be a read error. The chain couples TRBV29-1 to TRBJ2-7; D perhaps matches TRBD1 (5 bases). The CDR3 extends over 12 amino acids. The germline CDR1 and CDR2 sequences are SQVTM and ANQGSEA. Trimming removed 5 bases from V and 2 bases from J, with 10 bases in between. The CDR3 nucleotides read TGCAGCGTTCGGACATGCACCTACGAGCAGTACTTC. It is translated as CSVRTCTYEQYF.

This clonotype has just a few counts. The CDR3 sequence is CASSQDSYTEAFF. CDR3 in DNA: TGTGCCAGCAGCCAGGACAGCTACACTGAAGCTTTCTTT. V usage is TRBV14 and J usage is TRBJ1-1; a possible D gene is TRBD1 (6 bases). V shed 3 bases and J shed 3 bases, with 8 bases lying between them. From germline, CDR1 is SGHDN and CDR2 FVKESK. This CDR3 spans 13 amino acids.

The chain is built from TRBV20-1 and TRBJ2-2; 7 positions agree with TRBD2. V lost 5 bases to trimming and J lost 5 bases; unmatched junction nucleotides: 8. Germline V gives CDR1 DFQATT, CDR2 SNEGSKA (reference sequence). This CDR3 is built from 14 residues. CDR3 nucleotide sequence: TGCAGTGCTTTAAGCGGGGTTGGGACCGGGGAGCTGTTTTTT. Translated, it gives CSALSGVGTGELFF.

This clonotype was recorded many times. As the CDR3 is not closed by the conserved phenylalanine or tryptophan, this likely results from a read error. No DNA is shown, since the ends of the CDR3 on it are uncertain; the CDR3 is the one TCRdb lists. V and J are TRBV5-1 and TRBJ2-5; the table's D call TRBD1 went unverified against the DNA. The CDR3 is 10 amino acids long, termini counted. Germline CDR1 and CDR2: SGHRS and YFSETQ. CDR3 in amino acids: CASSWGQGVL.

The rearrangement links TRBV27 to TRBJ1-1; D possibly corresponds to TRBD1 (5 bases). This CDR3 is 15 amino acids long. V dropped 3 bases and J dropped 1 base, with 12 bases sitting between them. In germline, CDR1 is MNHEY, CDR2 SMNVEV (reference sequence). The CDR3 bases are TGTGCCAGCAGTTTGCGCCCAGGGTGGAACACTGAAGCTTTCTTT. It codes for CASSLRPGWNTEAFF.

The chain is built from TRBV5-1 and TRBJ2-3; 7 bases are a match to TRBD2. This CDR3 is built from 18 residues. Germline V gives CDR1 SGHRS, CDR2 YFSETQ. The V gene end was trimmed by 7 bases and the J gene end by 6 bases; junction bases not matched to a gene: 23. The CDR3 DNA reads as TGCGCCAGCTCCCCTCGGCCCTCGCGGGGGAGTCCTATTGATACGCAGTATTTT. It yields the protein CASSPRPSRGSPIDTQYF.

This clonotype showed up just a few times. V is TRBV6-5 and J is TRBJ1-2; TRBD1 matches 7 bases. J was trimmed by 7 bases and V by 1 base; bases with no gene match: 3. CDR1 is MNHEY, CDR2 SVGAGI, per germline. This CDR3 region has 13 residues. The CDR3 DNA reads as TGTGCCAGCAGTTACTTGGGGACAGTTGGCTACACCTTC. Translating it yields CASSYLGTVGYTF.

This clonotype was picked up many times. The chain couples TRBV25-1 to TRBJ1-1; D is ambiguous. With 1 base removed from V and 4 bases from J, the gap between germline ends came to 10 bases. Germline assignment: CDR1 MGHDK and CDR2 SYGVNS. The CDR3 sequence is 14 residues long. The CDR3 region has the DNA TGTGCCAGCAGTGAATCCCATGGGAGCACTGAAGCTTTCTTT. Translating gives CASSESHGSTEAFF.

Only a few counts were recorded for this clonotype. V usage is TRBV7-9 and J usage is TRBJ1-1; D remains ambiguous. Germline V gives CDR1 SEHNR, CDR2 FQNEAQ (reference sequence). The germline V and J ends were trimmed by 5 bases and 3 bases, with 7 bases remaining between them. The CDR3 has 12 amino acids. The CDR3 reads CASSTRDTEAFF. The CDR3 DNA is TGTGCCAGCAGCACCCGGGACACTGAAGCTTTCTTT.

This chain links TRBV20-1 with TRBJ2-1; D perhaps matches TRBD1 (6 bases). CDR1 is DFQATT and CDR2 is SNEGSKA in the germline V gene (reference sequence). V lost 3 bases, J lost 8 bases, and 11 bases lay in between. The CDR3 is made up of 12 amino acids. CDR3 sequence reads: CSARPAGDEQFF. CDR3 DNA sequence: TGCAGTGCTAGGCCGGCAGGGGATGAGCAGTTCTTC.

This clonotype has just a few counts. This sequence joins TRBV7-9 and TRBJ1-1; 9 bases align to TRBD1. This CDR3 contains 17 residues. V trimming: 6 bases; J trimming: 1 base; junction bases outside the gene matches: 12. Germline CDR1 SEHNR, CDR2 FQNEAQ (reference sequence). The CDR3 loop reads CASSQSDRGGENTEAFF. The CDR3 nucleotides read TGTGCCAGCAGTCAGTCGGACAGGGGAGGTGAGAACACTGAAGCTTTCTTT.

This clonotype was counted ten times or more. This chain uses TRBV12-3 or TRBV12-4 with TRBJ1-3; maybe TRBD1 (6 bases). The ends were cut back, 3 bases at V and 4 bases at J, with 19 bases in the middle. CDR3 length equals 17 residues. CDR3 nucleotide sequence: TGTGCCAGCAGTTTCGCCGGGACAAGGGGTGCGGGAAACACCATATATTTT. Translation gives CASSFAGTRGAGNTIYF.

The chain couples TRBV6-1 to TRBJ2-1; D not certain. Trimming pared 4 bases from V and 7 bases from J, leaving 8 bases between. CDR3 length equals 12 residues. CDR1 and CDR2 from the germline V gene are MNHNS and SASEGT. The CDR3 here is CASSVTLNEQFF. DNA of the CDR3: TGTGCCAGCAGTGTGACACTAAATGAGCAGTTCTTC.